This TCR beta chain was captured in a study of CD8 T cells in ankylosing spondylitis. Regarding the study as a whole: Blood from ankylosing spondylitis patients appeared to carry a characteristic roughly 8-variant TCR beta motif. In ankylosing spondylitis patients, matched synovial fluid reportedly showed significant enrichment of disease-linked clones. CD8+ by phenotype, disease-linked clones were relatively rare in peripheral blood.

In the case of this clonotype: The antigen is not known.

The germline V gene has CDR1 DFQATT and CDR2 SNEGSKA (reference sequence). Trimming removed 2 bases from V and 7 bases from J; junction bases left unmatched: 7. This CDR3 spans 14 amino acids. MiXCR was run by TCRdb on the 5' RACE reads, yielding one entry per CDR3 protein. The sample records 150,000 to 200,000 distinct CDR3 sequences, approximately 16% being singletons. The chain combines TRBV20-1 with TRBJ2-1; 8 positions agree with TRBD2. This sequence originates from a male donor with ankylosing spondylitis or in good health (not recorded which). The sample taken for sequencing was blood, either unsorted or a sorted T cell fraction (not recorded which). The CDR3 loop is CSARTGGPGNEQFF. The CDR3, as DNA: TGCAGTGCTAGAACGGGAGGGCCGGGTAATGAGCAGTTCTTC.